This is a list of T cell receptor beta chains from one sample in a study of PD-1 blockade in classical Hodgkin lymphoma. Data came from immunoSEQ multiplex PCR; TCRdb stores just in-frame clones and leaves some out. This sample yields under 40,000 clones, of which 77% are seen a single time; around 10% belongs to the top ten. This specimen consisted of peripheral blood mononuclear cells (PBMCs), obtained before the fourth cycle of nivolumab. The source is a human donor with classical Hodgkin lymphoma. Each CDR3 is given with its conserved first and last residue. A D gene is named only where the DNA matches it firmly. Only some rows state a clone size, as once, few, many or a class for expanded clones.

size: .; V: TRBV11-2; D: TRBD1; J: TRBJ1-1; CDR3: CASSLGGQGSTEAFF; DNA: TGTGCCAGCAGCTTAGGGGGACAGGGGTCCACTGAAGCTTTCTTT
size: .; V: TRBV2; D: .; J: TRBJ1-6; CDR3: CASSERADGDSPLHF; DNA: TGTGCCAGCAGTGAAAGGGCAGACGGGGATTCACCCCTCCACTTT
size: .; V: TRBV7-3; D: TRBD1; J: TRBJ1-2; CDR3: CASSLDRINYGYTF; DNA: TGTGCCAGCAGCTTGGACAGGATTAACTATGGCTACACCTTC
size: .; V: TRBV28; D: .; J: TRBJ2-5; CDR3: CASSSEETQYF; DNA: TGTGCCAGCAGTTCGGAAGAGACCCAGTACTTC
size: few; V: TRBV6-4; D: .; J: TRBJ1-1; CDR3: CASSEYQGSTEAFF; DNA: TGTGCCAGCAGTGAATATCAGGGAAGTACTGAAGCTTTCTTT
size: .; V: TRBV10-3; D: TRBD1; J: TRBJ2-7; CDR3: CAISEGQGYEQYF; DNA: TGTGCCATCAGTGAGGGACAGGGATACGAGCAGTACTTC
size: once; V: TRBV10-3; D: .; J: TRBJ1-1; CDR3: CAISERPGDTEAFF; DNA: TGTGCCATCAGTGAGAGGCCAGGTGACACTGAAGCTTTCTTT
size: .; V: TRBV19; D: TRBD2; J: TRBJ2-1; CDR3: CASSTGLGEQFF; DNA: TGTGCCAGTAGTACAGGACTAGGCGAGCAGTTCTTC
size: .; V: TRBV29-1; D: .; J: TRBJ2-1; CDR3: CSGGEVEYNEQFF; DNA: TGCAGCGGTGGGGAGGTCGAGTACAATGAGCAGTTCTTC
size: .; V: TRBV4-2; D: TRBD1; J: TRBJ2-3; CDR3: CASSPRVTGEIRTDTQYF; DNA: TGTGCCAGCAGCCCTAGGGTTACAGGGGAGATTAGGACAGATACGCAGTATTTT
size: .; V: TRBV5-5; D: TRBD1; J: TRBJ2-5; CDR3: CASSPSTGEEQETQYF; DNA: TGTGCCAGCAGCCCATCGACAGGGGAAGAACAAGAGACCCAGTACTTC
size: .; V: TRBV19; D: .; J: TRBJ2-5; CDR3: CASSNRKGEISTQYF; DNA: TGTGCCAGTAGTAATAGGAAGGGGGAGATCAGCACCCAGTACTTC
size: once; V: TRBV5-4; D: TRBD1; J: TRBJ2-7; CDR3: CASSLDGTGRYEQYF; DNA: TGTGCCAGCAGCTTGGACGGGACAGGGCGATACGAGCAGTACTTC
size: .; V: TRBV19; D: TRBD1; J: TRBJ1-4; CDR3: CASSPRTGTDEKLFF; DNA: TGTGCCAGTAGTCCCCGGACAGGGACGGATGAAAAACTGTTTTTT
size: few; V: TRBV4-2; D: .; J: TRBJ2-2; CDR3: CASGPRDSINTGELFF; DNA: TGTGCCAGCGGCCCCCGGGACTCTATTAACACCGGGGAGCTGTTTTTT
size: .; V: TRBV6-6; D: .; J: TRBJ1-1; CDR3: CASSYAEGRRNTEAFF; DNA: TGTGCCAGCAGTTACGCGGAGGGACGGAGGAACACTGAAGCTTTCTTT
size: .; V: TRBV28; D: .; J: TRBJ2-3; CDR3: CASSLGGTSTDTQYF; DNA: TGTGCCAGCAGTTTAGGTGGGACGAGCACAGATACGCAGTATTTT
size: .; V: TRBV28; D: TRBD2; J: TRBJ2-3; CDR3: CASSTTSGGGDTQYF; DNA: TGTGCCAGCAGTACGACTAGCGGGGGGGGAGATACGCAGTATTTT
size: .; V: TRBV19; D: TRBD1; J: TRBJ1-4; CDR3: CASRESGTGALEKLFF; DNA: TGTGCCAGTAGAGAGTCCGGGACAGGAGCCCTAGAAAAACTGTTTTTT
size: .; V: TRBV4-3; D: .; J: TRBJ2-2; CDR3: CASSQDLRVDTGELFF; DNA: TGCGCCAGCAGCCAAGATCTCAGGGTAGACACCGGGGAGCTGTTTTTT
size: few; V: TRBV9; D: .; J: TRBJ1-5; CDR3: CASSAGVLDQPQHF; DNA: TGTGCCAGCAGCGCAGGGGTTCTAGATCAGCCCCAGCATTTT
size: .; V: TRBV7-9; D: .; J: TRBJ2-3; CDR3: CASSSRVISTDTQYF; DNA: TGTGCCAGCAGCTCCCGGGTTATTTCTACAGATACGCAGTATTTT
size: .; V: TRBV5-6; D: .; J: TRBJ1-2; CDR3: CASSLSLLGGYTF; DNA: TGTGCCAGCAGCTTGAGCCTCCTAGGAGGCTACACCTTC
size: .; V: TRBV5-1; D: .; J: TRBJ1-2; CDR3: CASSLSRGLRSGYTF; DNA: TGCGCCAGCAGCTTGTCCCGGGGCCTGAGGAGTGGCTACACCTTC
size: .; V: TRBV7-2; D: .; J: TRBJ1-6; CDR3: CASSLRPQGRLNSPLHF; DNA: TGTGCCAGCAGCTTACGACCGCAGGGCCGGCTGAATTCACCCCTCCACTTT
size: .; V: TRBV5-6; D: TRBD1; J: TRBJ2-7; CDR3: CASSGRDRGLEQYF; DNA: TGTGCCAGCAGCGGCCGGGACAGGGGGCTTGAGCAGTACTTC
size: .; V: TRBV12-5; D: TRBD1; J: TRBJ2-7; CDR3: CASGWDRGNEQYF; DNA: TGTGCTAGTGGCTGGGACAGGGGGAACGAGCAGTACTTC
size: .; V: TRBV21-1; D: .; J: TRBJ1-1; CDR3: CASSKAGGTEAFF; DNA: TGTGCCAGCAGCAAGGCGGGGGGAACTGAAGCTTTCTTT
size: .; V: TRBV18; D: .; J: TRBJ1-6; CDR3: CASSPIQGRTNSPLHF; DNA: TGTGCCAGCTCACCAATCCAGGGGAGAACTAATTCACCCCTCCACTTT
size: .; V: TRBV11-2; D: .; J: TRBJ2-7; CDR3: CASSLDPQHYHEQYF; DNA: TGTGCCAGCAGCTTAGATCCTCAACACTACCACGAGCAGTACTTC
size: .; V: TRBV2; D: .; J: TRBJ1-6; CDR3: CASSENSPLHF; DNA: TGTGCCAGCAGTGAAAATTCACCCCTCCACTTT
size: .; V: TRBV4-3; D: .; J: TRBJ1-6; CDR3: CASSQGVDNSPLHF; DNA: TGCGCCAGCAGCCAAGGGGTCGATAATTCACCCCTCCACTTT
size: .; V: TRBV5-1; D: TRBD2; J: TRBJ2-6; CDR3: CASSLARSPWTSGGSPGANVLTF; DNA: TGCGCCAGCAGCTTGGCCCGTTCCCCGTGGACTAGCGGGGGTTCCCCTGGGGCCAACGTCCTGACTTTC
size: .; V: TRBV7-2; D: TRBD1; J: TRBJ2-2; CDR3: CASSQTTRDRGYTGELFF; DNA: TGTGCCAGCAGCCAGACGACGCGGGACAGGGGTTACACCGGGGAGCTGTTTTTT
size: .; V: TRBV27; D: .; J: TRBJ2-7; CDR3: CASSLSPRVEQYF; DNA: TGTGCCAGCAGTTTATCGCCCAGGGTCGAGCAGTACTTC
size: .; V: TRBV5-5; D: .; J: TRBJ2-3; CDR3: CASSLGLVALSTDTQYF; DNA: TGTGCCAGCAGCTTAGGTTTAGTAGCCCTTAGCACAGATACGCAGTATTTT
size: .; V: TRBV10-3; D: .; J: TRBJ1-3; CDR3: CAISESRGNTIYF; DNA: TGTGCCATCAGTGAGTCGAGAGGAAACACCATATATTTT
size: .; V: TRBV7-9; D: TRBD1; J: TRBJ2-7; CDR3: CASSPGPDRGFEQYF; DNA: TGTGCCAGCAGCCCAGGGCCGGACAGGGGTTTCGAGCAGTACTTC
size: .; V: TRBV11-1; D: TRBD2; J: TRBJ2-7; CDR3: CASRGGLITAYEQYF; DNA: TGTGCCAGCAGGGGGGGGTTGATTACGGCCTACGAGCAGTACTTC
size: .; V: TRBV4-1; D: TRBD1; J: TRBJ2-7; CDR3: CASSQERTGHYEQYF; DNA: TGCGCCAGCAGCCAAGAAAGGACAGGCCACTACGAGCAGTACTTC
size: once; V: TRBV6-6; D: .; J: TRBJ1-5; CDR3: CASGIGTPGGNQPQHF; DNA: TGTGCCAGCGGGATAGGGACACCAGGAGGCAATCAGCCCCAGCATTTT
size: .; V: TRBV27; D: TRBD1; J: TRBJ2-5; CDR3: CASSQHGTVAGDAQYF; DNA: TGTGCCAGCAGCCAACATGGGACAGTGGCTGGGGACGCCCAGTACTTC
size: .; V: TRBV13; D: .; J: TRBJ2-2; CDR3: CASSFDGGVNTGELFF; DNA: TGTGCCAGCAGCTTCGACGGCGGGGTGAACACCGGGGAGCTGTTTTTT
size: .; V: TRBV4-3; D: .; J: TRBJ1-1; CDR3: CASSQDVRYTEAFF; DNA: TGCGCCAGCAGCCAAGATGTTCGGTACACTGAAGCTTTCTTT
size: once; V: TRBV4-3; D: .; J: TRBJ1-2; CDR3: CASSLEARGWSGYTF; DNA: TGCGCCAGCAGCCTCGAGGCCAGGGGATGGAGCGGCTACACCTTC
size: .; V: TRBV5-6; D: .; J: TRBJ1-4; CDR3: CASSLGSFGELFF; DNA: TGTGCCAGCAGCTTGGGGTCTTTTGGAGAACTGTTTTTT
size: few; V: TRBV19; D: .; J: TRBJ1-1; CDR3: CASSIRIEAFF; DNA: TGTGCCAGTAGTATCAGGATAGAAGCTTTCTTT
size: .; V: TRBV19; D: .; J: TRBJ1-2; CDR3: CASSITNTKYGYTF; DNA: TGTGCCAGTAGTATTACTAATACCAAGTATGGCTACACCTTC
size: .; V: TRBV6-1; D: .; J: TRBJ2-2; CDR3: CASSFDPDTGELFF; DNA: TGTGCCAGCAGTTTCGACCCGGACACCGGGGAGCTGTTTTTT
size: .; V: TRBV6-4; D: TRBD1; J: TRBJ2-5; CDR3: CASSDSGQGGQETQYF; DNA: TGTGCCAGCAGTGACTCAGGACAGGGTGGCCAAGAGACCCAGTACTTC
size: .; V: TRBV2; D: TRBD2; J: TRBJ2-5; CDR3: CASSAGGNQETQYF; DNA: TGTGCCAGCAGTGCGGGGGGGAATCAAGAGACCCAGTACTTC
size: .; V: TRBV5-8; D: TRBD2; J: TRBJ2-1; CDR3: CASSRNSGVGYNEQFF; DNA: TGTGCCAGCAGCCGAAATAGCGGGGTTGGGTACAATGAGCAGTTCTTC
size: .; V: TRBV19; D: .; J: TRBJ2-5; CDR3: CASSKLSGTLEETQYF; DNA: TGTGCCAGTAGTAAATTATCCGGGACATTGGAAGAGACCCAGTACTTC
size: .; V: TRBV9; D: .; J: TRBJ1-3; CDR3: CASSTRSGNTIYF; DNA: TGTGCCAGCAGCACTCGCTCTGGAAACACCATATATTTT
size: .; V: TRBV10-3; D: TRBD1; J: TRBJ1-4; CDR3: CAISVTGTANEKLFF; DNA: TGTGCCATCAGTGTAACCGGGACAGCTAATGAAAAACTGTTTTTT